This T cell receptor (beta chain) was identified in a study of T cell responses to AZD1222 COVID-19 vaccine. General observations from the study: Along spike, vaccine-associated CD4 TCRs were found throughout, with dominance at 160-218 and 743-854. Just 5 to 7 AZD1222 recipients were seropositive at baseline. Repertoire collection took place solely once the T cell response had peaked.

Comment on this clone: Antigen: not known.

The ends were cut back, 8 bases at V and 8 bases at J, with 12 bases in the middle. The CDR3 contains 12 residues. Second-dose schedules of about 4 or about 12 weeks were combined. The data were produced by immunoSEQ multiplex PCR, yet TCRdb's version contains in-frame clones alone and is incomplete. The sample yields tens of thousands of clones, around nine tenths seen once. This sequence joins TRBV12-3 or TRBV12-4 and TRBJ1-4; D call uncertain. The specimen comprised peripheral blood, sampled 28 days after the second AZD1222 dose. This TCR came from an adult who received the AZD1222 COVID-19 vaccine. The CDR3 protein is CASGRQPEKLFF. The CDR3 coding sequence is TGTGCCAGCGGGCGGCAGCCGGAAAAACTGTTTTTT.